Listed here are 13 T cell receptor beta chains from one sample, sequenced in a study of blood T cell repertoires in COVID-19. This table comes from immunoSEQ multiplex PCR, and its TCRdb copy is limited to in-frame clones, with some not included. This repertoire shows 150,000 to 200,000 clones, approximately 90% found once; its top ten account for roughly 0.99%. Sequenced sample: peripheral blood. The receptors derive from a man between 18 and 35 years old with acute or convalescent COVID-19.

This chain's CDR3 is CASSSPGQGVREQFF. CDR3 DNA sequence: TGTGCCAGTAGTTCTCCGGGACAGGGGGTAAGGGAGCAGTTCTTC. This chain links TRBV19 with TRBJ2-1; 11 positions agree with TRBD1. Losses at the gene ends were 5 bases for V and 10 bases for J; bases not matched to a gene: 10. Germline V gives CDR1 LNHDA, CDR2 SQIVND (reference sequence). The CDR3 has 15 residues.

This chain joins TRBV18 and TRBJ1-6, with TRBD1 matching over 12 bases. V was pared by 5 bases and J by 8 bases, with 1 base of the junction left unmatched. CDR1 and CDR2 (germline): KGHSH, LQKENI. The CDR3 is made up of 14 amino acids. The CDR3 region has the DNA TGTGCCAGCTCAGGGGACAGGGGGCATTCACCCCTCCACTTT. Translation gives CASSGDRGHSPLHF.

CDR3: CASSDWDRGSQPQHF. CDR3 sequence (DNA): TGTGCCAGCAGTGATTGGGACAGGGGTAGTCAGCCCCAGCATTTT. The gene calls are TRBV2 and TRBJ1-5; 10 bases align to TRBD1. J was trimmed by 6 bases and V by 3 bases; bases with no gene match: 5. This CDR3 is 15 amino acids long. Germline loops: CDR1 SNHLY, CDR2 FYNNEI.

The J gene is TRBJ2-1, the V gene TRBV29-1; no firm D call. Trimming took off 0 bases at V and 0 bases at J, with 6 bases between the two ends. The germline CDR1 and CDR2 sequences are SQVTM and ANQGSEA. This CDR3 has 14 amino acids. The CDR3 sequence: CSVEDPYSYNEQFF. The CDR3 nucleotides are TGCAGCGTTGAAGATCCCTACTCCTACAATGAGCAGTTCTTC.

This chain uses TRBV3-1 (or the pseudogene TRBV3-2) with TRBJ1-1; D is possibly TRBD1 (6 bases). Germline V gives CDR1 LGHDT, CDR2 YNNKEL (reference sequence). The CDR3 is made up of 12 amino acids. V was pared by 2 bases and J by 7 bases, with 8 bases between. The chain's CDR3 is CASSQLQGEAFF. For the CDR3, the DNA is TGTGCCAGCAGCCAACTACAGGGTGAAGCTTTCTTT.

The V and J genes are TRBV6-1 and TRBJ1-4; 11 nucleotides match TRBD1. CDR1 MNHNS and CDR2 SASEGT come from the germline V gene. This CDR3 contains 17 residues. The V gene end was trimmed by 3 bases and the J gene end by 4 bases; junction bases not matched to a gene: 7. The CDR3 protein is CASSDPGQGAFNEKLFF. DNA of the CDR3: TGTGCCAGCAGTGACCCAGGACAGGGGGCTTTTAATGAAAAACTGTTTTTT.

This clone was seen a single time. The genes are TRBV18 and TRBJ1-5; a weak D match, TRBD1 (6 bases). Germline CDR1 and CDR2: KGHSH and LQKENI. Trimming cost V 5 bases and J 0 bases, with 11 bases left between them. The CDR3 is made up of 15 amino acids. The DNA for the CDR3 is TGTGCCAGCTCATCGCAGGGGAATAGCAATCAGCCCCAGCATTTT. Protein: CASSSQGNSNQPQHF.

The rearrangement uses TRBV5-8 and TRBJ1-5, with D possibly being TRBD1 (6 bases). CDR3 length: 15 amino acids. V dropped 2 bases and J dropped 3 bases, with 12 bases sitting between them. Per germline, CDR1 SGHTS and CDR2 YDEGEE. CDR3 residues: CASSFGQLLNQPQHF. CDR3 coding DNA: TGTGCCAGCAGCTTTGGACAGCTGCTCAATCAGCCCCAGCATTTT.

The V call is TRBV30, the J call TRBJ2-3; weak D call: TRBD1 (6 bases). The V gene's germline CDR1 is GTSNPN and CDR2 SVGIG (reference sequence). The CDR3 loop spans 15 amino acids. V was cut by 2 bases and J by 0 bases, with 12 bases left in between. The CDR3 nucleotides are TGTGCCTGGAGTTGGTCGCAGGGGAGCACAGATACGCAGTATTTT. Residues: CAWSWSQGSTDTQYF.

This clone has just a few counts. This rearrangement joins TRBV5-1 to TRBJ2-3, with D tentatively TRBD1 (6 bases). CDR3 length equals 17 residues. V lost 0 bases, J lost 4 bases, and 18 bases lay in between. Germline CDR1 reads SGHRS; CDR2 reads YFSETQ. The CDR3 nucleotides read TGCGCCAGCAGCTTGGGTGTCAGGGTGGGGGCCTCAGATACGCAGTATTTT. Translating gives CASSLGVRVGASDTQYF.

V is TRBV27 and J is TRBJ2-6, with D tentatively TRBD2 (6 bases). V lost 0 bases to trimming and J lost 2 bases, with 8 bases between them. The CDR3 has 16 amino acids. Germline assignment: CDR1 MNHEY and CDR2 SMNVEV (reference sequence). The CDR3 sequence is CASSLSRGAGANVLTF. CDR3 DNA sequence: TGTGCCAGCAGTTTATCGCGGGGCGCTGGGGCCAACGTCCTGACTTTC.

V gene TRBV7-2 combines with J gene TRBJ1-6; D gene ambiguous. The CDR3 is 15 residues long. V lost 2 bases, J lost 6 bases, and 11 bases lay in between. From germline, CDR1 is SGHTA and CDR2 FQGNSA. CDR3 protein: CASSLSTHRNSPLHF. For the CDR3, the DNA is TGTGCCAGCAGCTTAAGTACACACCGTAATTCACCCCTCCACTTT.

The V and J genes are TRBV5-1 and TRBJ1-2; no reliable D call. This CDR3 region has 15 residues. Germline CDR1 SGHRS, CDR2 YFSETQ. The V and J ends lost 0 bases and 5 bases respectively, with 14 bases between them. In DNA, the CDR3 is TGCGCCAGCAGCTTGGCCAACATGGAGGGTTATGGCTACACCTTC. Amino acid sequence: CASSLANMEGYGYTF.